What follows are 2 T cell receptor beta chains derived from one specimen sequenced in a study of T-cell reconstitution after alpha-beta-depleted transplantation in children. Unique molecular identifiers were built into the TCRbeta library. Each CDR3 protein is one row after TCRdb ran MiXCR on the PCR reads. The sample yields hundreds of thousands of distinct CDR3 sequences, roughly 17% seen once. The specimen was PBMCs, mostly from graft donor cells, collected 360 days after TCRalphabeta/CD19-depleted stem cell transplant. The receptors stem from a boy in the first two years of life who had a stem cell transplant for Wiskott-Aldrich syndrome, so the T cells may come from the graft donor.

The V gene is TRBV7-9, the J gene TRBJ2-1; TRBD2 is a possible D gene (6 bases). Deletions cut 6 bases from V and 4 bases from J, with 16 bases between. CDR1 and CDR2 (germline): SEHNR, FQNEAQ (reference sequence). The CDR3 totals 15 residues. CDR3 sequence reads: CASRRRDGGYNEQFF. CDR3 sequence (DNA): TGTGCCAGCAGGCGACGGGACGGAGGGTACAATGAGCAGTTCTTC.

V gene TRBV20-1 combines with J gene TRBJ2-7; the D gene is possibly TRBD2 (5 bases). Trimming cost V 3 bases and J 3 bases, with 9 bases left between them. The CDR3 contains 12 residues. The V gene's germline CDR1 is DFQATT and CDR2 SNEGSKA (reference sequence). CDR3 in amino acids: CSARDFHYEQYF. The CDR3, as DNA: TGCAGTGCTAGGGACTTCCACTACGAGCAGTACTTC.